One and the same sample provided the 19 T cell receptor beta chains below, sequenced in a study of blood T cell repertoires in COVID-19. The repertoire was sequenced with immunoSEQ multiplex PCR; TCRdb's copy has only in-frame clones and lacks some. The sample has 150,000 to 200,000 clones, roughly nine tenths seen once; the top ten hold roughly 25%. The sample taken for sequencing was PBMCs or T cells enriched from blood (not recorded which). The receptors come from a woman aged 40 to 50 in a cohort exposed to, infected with or recovered from COVID-19 (not recorded which).

For the CDR3, the DNA is TGTGCCAGCAGCGATCGACAGGGACCACCTGGAAACACCATATATTTT. Amino acid sequence: CASSDRQGPPGNTIYF. This sequence joins TRBV13 and TRBJ1-3; 7 bases fit TRBD1. The trim removed 5 bases at V and 2 bases at J, leaving 9 bases unmatched. Germline V gene data show CDR1 as PRHDT and CDR2 as FYEKMQ (reference sequence). This CDR3 contains 16 residues.

Remarks on this clone: Different DNA sequences within this sample yield the same CDR3. This chain links TRBV9 with TRBJ2-3; 9 bases are shared with TRBD2. This CDR3 spans 15 amino acids. V shed 0 bases, J shed 3 bases, and the junction held 2 bases outside the gene matches. Germline CDR1 is SGDLS and CDR2 is YYNGEE. CDR3 region: CASSVETSGTDTQYF. The CDR3 nucleotides are TGTGCCAGCAGCGTAGAGACTAGCGGTACAGATACGCAGTATTTT.

This chain links TRBV6-5 with TRBJ1-2; 7 bases map to TRBD1. Germline CDR1 reads MNHEY; CDR2 reads SVGAGI. The CDR3 has 14 amino acids. Trimming took 7 bases from V and 8 from J; bases not matched to a gene: 13. The CDR3 DNA is TGTGCCAGCACATACGGAAGGGGGCAGGGGGGCTACACCTTC. This codes for CASTYGRGQGGYTF.

The rearrangement uses TRBV27 and TRBJ2-7; 8 nucleotides line up with TRBD2. Trimming removed 6 bases from V and 2 bases from J; junction bases left unmatched: 9. CDR1 and CDR2 (germline): MNHEY, SMNVEV (reference sequence). There are 15 residues in the CDR3. CDR3 in amino acids: CASRYRGGVPYEQYF. The CDR3 region has the DNA TGTGCCAGCAGATACCGGGGGGGAGTCCCCTACGAGCAGTACTTC.

This chain joins TRBV6-5 and TRBJ2-7, with a possible D match to TRBD2 (5 bases). The CDR3 has 13 amino acids. Germline V CDR1 and CDR2: MNHEY, SVGAGI. The V and J ends lost 6 bases and 0 bases respectively, with 9 bases between them. The CDR3 loop reads CASRTGSSYEQYF. The CDR3 DNA follows: TGTGCCAGCAGGACGGGGAGCTCCTACGAGCAGTACTTC.

The gene calls are TRBV4-1 and TRBJ1-1, with TRBD1 as a possible D gene (5 bases). V was cut by 1 base and J by 1 base, with 10 bases left in between. The V gene's germline CDR1 is MGHRA and CDR2 YSYEKL. CDR3 length: 15 amino acids. CDR3 DNA sequence: TGCGCCAGCAGCCAAGGGGGCAGGACGAACACTGAAGCTTTCTTT. Amino acids: CASSQGGRTNTEAFF.

The chain employs TRBV3-1 (or the pseudogene TRBV3-2) and TRBJ2-2; perhaps TRBD1 as D (5 bases). Trimming took 1 base from V and 4 from J, leaving 13 bases between them. The CDR3 is made up of 16 amino acids. Germline V gene data show CDR1 as LGHDT and CDR2 as YNNKEL (reference sequence). CDR3: CASSQVKGLSTGELFF. The DNA of the CDR3 is TGTGCCAGCAGCCAAGTTAAGGGGTTGAGCACCGGGGAGCTGTTTTTT.

The chain combines TRBV6-1 with TRBJ2-3, with TRBD1 matching over 8 bases. Germline values: CDR1 MNHNS, CDR2 SASEGT. V was pared by 2 bases and J by 3 bases, with 10 bases of the junction left unmatched. The CDR3 consists of 17 residues. The CDR3 DNA follows: TGTGCCAGCAGTGAAAACGGGGCAGGGGGCTATACAGATACGCAGTATTTT. It codes for CASSENGAGGYTDTQYF.

This chain uses TRBV5-6 with TRBJ1-2, with a tentative D call TRBD1 (5 bases). The CDR3 length is 14 residues. Trimming removed 0 bases from V and 0 bases from J, with 6 bases in between. Germline V CDR1 and CDR2: SGHDT, YYEEEE. The CDR3 DNA reads TGTGCCAGCAGCTTGGGGGGCCCTAACTATGGCTACACCTTC. It yields the protein CASSLGGPNYGYTF.

The chain combines TRBV28 with TRBJ2-5; 8 nucleotides line up with TRBD2. The J segment lost 2 bases and the V segment lost 1 base, leaving 6 bases of the junction unmatched. The CDR3 is made up of 16 amino acids. Germline assignment: CDR1 MDHEN and CDR2 SYDVKM. In DNA, the CDR3 is TGTGCCAGCAGTTTATACCAGCGGGGGCCTCAAGAGACCCAGTACTTC. Translated, it gives CASSLYQRGPQETQYF.

This clone was found a few times. The chain combines TRBV3-1 (or the pseudogene TRBV3-2) with TRBJ2-2; 12 nucleotides line up with TRBD2. The V and J ends lost 3 bases and 1 base, in that order; junction bases with no gene match: 18. Germline V gene lookup returns CDR1 LGHDT and CDR2 YNNKEL (reference sequence). The CDR3 has 22 amino acids. The CDR3 is CASSHRLAGAHREGRNTGELFF. Written as DNA, the CDR3 is TGTGCCAGCAGCCATAGACTAGCGGGAGCCCACCGGGAAGGGCGGAACACCGGGGAGCTGTTTTTT.

The chain joins TRBV6-1 to TRBJ1-2; tentatively, D is TRBD1 (5 bases). Trimming pared 2 bases from V and 3 bases from J, leaving 10 bases between. The CDR3 covers 14 residues. CDR1 and CDR2 (germline): MNHNS, SASEGT. The CDR3 DNA follows: TGTGCCAGCAGTGAAATGGACACCTACTATGGCTACACCTTC. Encoded protein: CASSEMDTYYGYTF.

The V call is TRBV24-1, the J call TRBJ1-1; 7 nucleotides match TRBD1. This CDR3 is built from 13 residues. The V and J ends lost 9 bases and 2 bases, in that order; junction bases with no gene match: 5. The germline CDR1 and CDR2 sequences are KGHDR and SFDVKD. The CDR3 is CATVNRGNTEAFF. CDR3 nucleotides: TGTGCCACCGTCAACAGGGGAAACACTGAAGCTTTCTTT.

The chain has TRBV2 and TRBJ2-3, with 13 bases that match TRBD2. CDR1 and CDR2 (germline): SNHLY, FYNNEI. The V gene end was trimmed by 6 bases and the J gene end by 2 bases; junction bases not matched to a gene: 8. The CDR3 length is 17 residues. The CDR3 coding sequence is TGTGCCAGCAGCCAAGCTGGACTAGCGGGGGTCACAGATACGCAGTATTTT. This translates into CASSQAGLAGVTDTQYF.

The chain uses TRBV5-1 and TRBJ2-3; the match to TRBD1 covers 8 bases. The CDR3 loop spans 15 amino acids. Germline CDR1 reads SGHRS; CDR2 reads YFSETQ. Germline trimming cut 4 bases from V and 5 bases from J; bases unmatched to any gene: 9. CDR3: CASSRTGLKQDTQYF. The CDR3 bases are TGCGCCAGCAGCCGGACAGGGCTTAAGCAAGATACGCAGTATTTT.

The CDR3 loop is CASTTREQGGTDTQYF. The CDR3 DNA follows: TGTGCCAGCACCACCAGGGAACAGGGTGGCACAGATACGCAGTATTTT. This chain joins TRBV21-1 and TRBJ2-3; the table's D call of TRBD1 was not tested on the DNA. TRBV21-1 counts as a pseudogene. This CDR3 region has 16 residues.

The chain carries TRBV4-2 and TRBJ2-5, with 7 positions matching TRBD1. V lost 2 bases, J lost 5 bases, and 17 bases stayed unmatched. CDR1 is LGHNA, CDR2 YNFKEQ, per germline. The CDR3 is 18 residues long. CDR3 amino acids: CASSQLAVGRGIEETQYF. The DNA of the CDR3 is TGTGCCAGCAGCCAATTAGCTGTAGGCAGGGGGATCGAGGAGACCCAGTACTTC.

With respect to this clone: The junction departs from the called germline gene at one end, perhaps through a read error. In the same sample, other DNA sequences code for this CDR3. The V call is TRBV6-2 or TRBV6-3, the J call TRBJ2-2; 11 bases are shared with TRBD2. Germline loops: CDR1 MNHEY, CDR2 SVGEGT. CDR3 length: 15 residues. CDR3 nucleotides: TGTGCTAGCAGCCTTAGCGGGGGGGACACCGGGGAGCTGTTTTTT. It yields the protein CASSLSGGDTGELFF.

This chain links TRBV7-2 with TRBJ2-7, with no clear D. This CDR3 spans 11 amino acids. V was cut by 1 base and J by 9 bases, with 7 bases left in between. CDR1 is SGHTA and CDR2 is FQGNSA in the germline V gene. This CDR3 reads CASSLDSRQYF. CDR3 DNA: TGTGCCAGCAGCTTAGACAGCAGGCAGTACTTC.